This TCR beta chain was sequenced for a study of coeliac disease. General study findings and limits: Control samples showed higher TRB and TRG clonality than intraepithelial and lamina propria samples in active celiac disease.

This CDR3 has 14 residues. The germline V gene has CDR1 SGHDT and CDR2 YYEEEE. J lost 11 bases, V lost 4 bases, and 8 bases had no gene match. The assay was immunoSEQ multiplex PCR, and TCRdb's table has in-frame clones only and misses some. Of under 5,000 clones listed, roughly 74% are singletons. Regarding this clone: As yet, its antigen is unknown.

The rearrangement links TRBV5-6 to TRBJ1-4; TRBD1 matches 10 bases. The receptor comes from a woman younger than 35 with active celiac disease. Sample: lamina propria lymphocytes from the gut. CDR3: CASSTTGTGEKLFF. DNA of the CDR3: TGTGCCAGCAGCACCACCGGGACAGGGGAGAAACTGTTTTTT.